Listed below are T cell receptor beta chains from one sample, sequenced in a study of T cell repertoires in cytomegalovirus infection. Via MiXCR, TCRdb re-called the reads, giving one row per CDR3 protein. The data contain hundreds of thousands of distinct CDR3 sequences, around 18% of them singletons. What was sequenced was PBMCs. Receptors originate from a human donor in good health (CMV status not recorded). Some clones in this sample may be carry-over from other donors' samples. The CDR3 runs from the conserved cysteine through the conserved F or W. D genes are given only for firm matches. For some rows the clone size is stated as once, few or many, or as a class when expanded; others skip it.

V gene,D gene,clone size,J gene,CDR3 protein,CDR3 DNA
TRBV7-2,TRBD1,NA,TRBJ1-1,CASSQEGAARSTEAFF,TGTGCCAGCAGCCAGGAGGGGGCGGCTAGGAGCACTGAAGCTTTCTTT
TRBV7-2,NA,many,TRBJ2-5,CASSLRHGETQYF,TGTGCCAGCAGCCTCAGACATGGGGAGACCCAGTACTTC
TRBV7-9,TRBD2,NA,TRBJ2-5,CASSLVAGMAQYF,TGTGCCAGCAGCTTGGTAGCGGGGATGGCCCAGTACTTC
TRBV2,NA,many,TRBJ1-5,CASSETTGGNQPQHF,TGTGCCAGCAGTGAAACTACGGGTGGTAATCAGCCCCAGCATTTT
TRBV20-1,NA,few,TRBJ2-7,CSANGPFYEQYF,TGCAGTGCAAATGGACCCTTCTACGAGCAGTACTTC
TRBV10-3,NA,many,TRBJ1-1,CAISNPGSTEAFF,TGTGCCATCAGCAACCCTGGGAGCACTGAAGCTTTCTTT
TRBV12-3/TRBV12-4,NA,few,TRBJ1-1,CASRMGPQEAFF,TGTGCCAGCAGGATGGGACCGCAAGAAGCTTTCTTT
TRBV3-1,TRBD1,NA,TRBJ1-4,CASSQGTGDGEKLFF,TGTGCCAGCAGCCAAGGGACAGGGGACGGTGAAAAACTGTTTTTT
TRBV7-8,NA,NA,TRBJ2-7,CASSLGVGGRTYEQYF,TGTGCCAGCAGCTTAGGAGTAGGGGGGCGTACCTACGAGCAGTACTTC
TRBV6-4,NA,NA,TRBJ2-1,CACRPQETFYEQFF,TGTGCCTGCCGACCCCAGGAGACCTTCTATGAGCAGTTCTTC
TRBV6-2/TRBV6-3,NA,few,TRBJ2-7,CASSYEAGPSYEQYF,TGTGCCAGCAGTTACGAAGCGGGCCCCTCCTACGAGCAGTACTTC
TRBV6-9,NA,NA,TRBJ1-4,CDSVEEKLFF,TGTGACTCGGTGGAGGAAAAACTGTTTTTT
TRBV7-9,NA,many,TRBJ1-2,CASSIGVSYTF,TGTGCCAGCAGCATTGGCGTTAGCTACACCTTC
TRBV6-1,NA,NA,TRBJ1-2,CASSSSGAYGYTF,TGTGCCAGCAGTTCCTCGGGGGCCTATGGCTACACCTTC
TRBV20-1,NA,few,TRBJ2-1,CSAPPESHNEQFF,TGCAGTGCTCCCCCGGAGTCCCACAATGAGCAGTTCTTC
TRBV28,NA,NA,TRBJ1-2,CASSRMGLYGYTF,TGTGCCAGCAGCAGAATGGGACTCTATGGCTACACCTTC
TRBV12-3/TRBV12-4,NA,few,TRBJ2-2,CASSLFGTLDTGELFF,TGTGCCAGCAGTTTGTTCGGGACCCTGGACACCGGGGAGCTGTTTTTT
TRBV7-2,NA,many,TRBJ1-5,CASSLDSRSNQPQHF,TGTGCCAGCAGCTTAGATTCGCGAAGCAATCAGCCCCAGCATTTT
TRBV7-2,TRBD1,many,TRBJ2-5,CASSLQGARQETQYF,TGTGCCAGCAGCCTCCAGGGGGCCCGACAAGAGACCCAGTACTTC
TRBV7-9,TRBD2,many,TRBJ2-3,CASILREYDTDTQYF,TGTGCCAGCATCCTGCGGGAGTATGACACAGATACGCAGTATTTT
TRBV2,NA,NA,TRBJ2-7,CASRGGGDEQYF,TGTGCCAGCAGGGGAGGCGGGGACGAGCAGTACTTC
TRBV7-6,NA,NA,TRBJ2-1,CASSLARTGFNEQFF,TGTGCCAGCAGCTTAGCGAGAACAGGGTTTAATGAGCAGTTCTTC
TRBV27,NA,NA,TRBJ1-2,CASSPALQGLSGGYTF,TGTGCCAGCAGCCCGGCTTTACAGGGACTTTCTGGTGGCTACACCTTC
TRBV6-2/TRBV6-3,NA,NA,TRBJ1-3,CASRKTATSGNTIYF,TGTGCCAGTCGGAAAACGGCCACCTCTGGAAACACCATATATTTT
TRBV2,TRBD1,NA,TRBJ1-2,CASSRQGTFYGYTF,TGTGCCAGCAGTAGACAGGGGACCTTCTATGGCTACACCTTC
TRBV7-2,NA,many,TRBJ1-5,CASSFTPGDSNQPQHF,TGTGCCAGCAGCTTTACTCCAGGAGATAGCAATCAGCCCCAGCATTTT
TRBV3-1,TRBD1,NA,TRBJ1-2,CASSQEGTGNGYTF,TGTGCCAGCAGCCAAGAAGGGACAGGGAATGGCTACACCTTC
TRBV10-1,NA,few,TRBJ2-3,CASSEAGASTDTQYF,TGCGCCAGCAGTGAGGCAGGGGCTAGCACAGATACGCAGTATTTT
TRBV6-1,TRBD2,many,TRBJ2-1,CASIGTAGGYNEQFF,TGTGCCAGCATTGGAACAGCGGGGGGCTACAATGAGCAGTTCTTC
TRBV7-9,NA,many,TRBJ2-2,CASSGDQYTGELFF,TGTGCCAGCAGCGGGGACCAATACACCGGGGAGCTGTTTTTT
TRBV2,NA,few,TRBJ1-2,CASSEAGYGYTF,TGTGCCAGCAGTGAAGCGGGCTATGGCTACACCTTC
TRBV28,NA,few,TRBJ1-5,CASRKVGSNQPQHF,TGTGCCAGCAGGAAAGTGGGTAGCAATCAGCCCCAGCATTTT
TRBV7-8,NA,many,TRBJ2-1,CASSSRGSEQFF,TGTGCCAGCAGTTCCCGGGGGTCTGAGCAGTTCTTC
TRBV5-4,TRBD2,NA,TRBJ2-1,CASRLSGMWNEQFF,TGTGCCAGCAGATTGAGCGGGATGTGGAATGAGCAGTTCTTC
TRBV4-2,NA,few,TRBJ1-6,CASSQDQGTLHF,TGTGCCAGCAGCCAAGATCAGGGAACCCTCCACTTT
TRBV4-1,TRBD1,NA,TRBJ2-6,CASSPGTGNSGANVLTF,TGCGCCAGCAGCCCAGGGACAGGGAACTCTGGGGCCAACGTCCTGACTTTC
TRBV28,NA,many,TRBJ1-5,CASSFGRGRHQPQHF,TGTGCCAGCAGTTTTGGCAGGGGTAGACATCAGCCCCAGCATTTT
TRBV7-8,NA,many,TRBJ2-1,CASSTGTGTPSYNEQFF,TGTGCCAGCAGCACGGGCACCGGGACTCCCTCCTACAATGAGCAGTTCTTC
TRBV7-4,NA,NA,TRBJ2-5,CASSLGIALMETQYF,TGTGCCAGCAGCTTAGGTATCGCGTTGATGGAGACCCAGTACTTC
TRBV7-2,TRBD1,many,TRBJ2-7,CASSQGGFMAYEQYF,TGTGCCAGCAGCCAAGGGGGCTTTATGGCCTACGAGCAGTACTTC
TRBV12-3/TRBV12-4,NA,NA,TRBJ2-1,CASSPTTRGLASYNEQFF,TGTGCCAGCAGTCCGACTACAAGGGGCCTGGCATCATACAATGAGCAGTTCTTC
TRBV7-6,TRBD2,many,TRBJ2-1,CASSLRGSGRYNEQFF,TGTGCCAGCAGCCTCCGGGGTAGCGGGCGCTACAATGAGCAGTTCTTC
TRBV9,NA,NA,TRBJ2-3,CASSRGGQGDTQYF,TGTGCCAGCTCCCGTGGGGGCCAGGGAGATACGCAGTATTTT
TRBV27,NA,NA,TRBJ2-7,CASMGGSSYEQYF,TGTGCCAGCATGGGTGGGAGCTCCTACGAGCAGTACTTC
TRBV30,TRBD2,NA,TRBJ2-7,CAWTAGGTTYEQYF,TGTGCCTGGACGGCGGGAGGGACGACCTACGAGCAGTACTTC
TRBV12-3/TRBV12-4,NA,NA,TRBJ1-6,CASSPGAVSPLHF,TGTGCCAGCAGCCCAGGGGCGGTTTCACCCCTCCACTTT
TRBV29-1,NA,many,TRBJ1-2,CSVAPAGPDAASPSNYGYTF,TGCAGCGTTGCCCCGGCTGGTCCGGACGCAGCTTCTCCCTCTAACTATGGCTACACCTTC
TRBV7-9,NA,few,TRBJ2-5,CASSLGFLGTGQETQYF,TGTGCCAGCAGCTTAGGGTTTCTTGGCACCGGCCAAGAGACCCAGTACTTC
TRBV12-5,TRBD1,few,TRBJ1-5,CASLVTGSNQPQHF,TGTGCTAGTCTAGTGACAGGGAGCAATCAGCCCCAGCATTTT
TRBV4-1,NA,NA,TRBJ1-4,CASSQDGEKLFF,TGCGCCAGCAGCCAAGACGGTGAAAAACTGTTTTTT
TRBV7-2,TRBD1,NA,TRBJ1-1,CASSLDRDSRAFF,TGTGCCAGCAGCTTGGACAGGGATAGTCGAGCTTTCTTT
TRBV7-2,TRBD1,NA,TRBJ2-7,CASNLPWTGSYEQYF,TGTGCCAGCAACCTCCCCTGGACAGGGTCCTACGAGCAGTACTTC
TRBV20-1,NA,NA,TRBJ1-1,CSAITGSRTEAFF,TGCAGTGCCATCACAGGGTCGCGCACTGAAGCTTTCTTT
TRBV28,NA,NA,TRBJ2-7,CASHGQTYEQYF,TGTGCCAGCCACGGGCAGACCTACGAGCAGTACTTC
TRBV12-3/TRBV12-4,TRBD2,few,TRBJ2-1,CASSRLSGGYNEQFF,TGTGCCAGCAGCCGCCTTAGCGGGGGTTACAATGAGCAGTTCTTC
TRBV27,NA,NA,TRBJ1-6,CASKAAGFSPLHF,TGTGCCAGCAAAGCGGCGGGCTTTTCACCCCTCCACTTT
TRBV7-9,NA,many,TRBJ2-7,CASSPREDGSYEQYF,TGTGCCAGCAGCCCCCGCGAGGACGGCTCCTACGAGCAGTACTTC
TRBV14,NA,NA,TRBJ1-1,CASSQGTRRINTEAFF,TGTGCCAGCAGCCAAGGGACAAGGAGGATAAACACTGAAGCTTTCTTT
TRBV29-1,TRBD1,many,TRBJ1-4,CSVEEVGQQGEKLFF,TGCAGCGTTGAAGAAGTGGGACAGCAAGGTGAAAAACTGTTTTTT
TRBV27,NA,NA,TRBJ1-6,CASTSYNSPLHF,TGTGCCAGCACCAGCTATAATTCACCCCTCCACTTT